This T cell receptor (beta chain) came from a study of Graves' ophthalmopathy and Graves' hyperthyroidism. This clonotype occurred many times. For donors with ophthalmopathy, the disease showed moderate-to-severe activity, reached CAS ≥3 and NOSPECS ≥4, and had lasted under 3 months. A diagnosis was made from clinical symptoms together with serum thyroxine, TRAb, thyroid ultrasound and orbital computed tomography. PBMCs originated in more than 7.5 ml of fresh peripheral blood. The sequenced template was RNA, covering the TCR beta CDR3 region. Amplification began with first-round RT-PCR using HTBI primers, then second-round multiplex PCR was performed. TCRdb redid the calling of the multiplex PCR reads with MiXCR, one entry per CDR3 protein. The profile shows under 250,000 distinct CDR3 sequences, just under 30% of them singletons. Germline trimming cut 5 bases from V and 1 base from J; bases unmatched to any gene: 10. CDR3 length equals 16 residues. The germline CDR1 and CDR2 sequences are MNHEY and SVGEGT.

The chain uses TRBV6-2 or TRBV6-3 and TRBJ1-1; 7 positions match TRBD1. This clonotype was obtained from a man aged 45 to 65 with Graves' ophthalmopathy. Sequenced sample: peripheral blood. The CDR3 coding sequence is TGTGCCAGCAGTCTGGTGCGGACAGGACCGAACACTGAAGCTTTCTTT. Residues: CASSLVRTGPNTEAFF.